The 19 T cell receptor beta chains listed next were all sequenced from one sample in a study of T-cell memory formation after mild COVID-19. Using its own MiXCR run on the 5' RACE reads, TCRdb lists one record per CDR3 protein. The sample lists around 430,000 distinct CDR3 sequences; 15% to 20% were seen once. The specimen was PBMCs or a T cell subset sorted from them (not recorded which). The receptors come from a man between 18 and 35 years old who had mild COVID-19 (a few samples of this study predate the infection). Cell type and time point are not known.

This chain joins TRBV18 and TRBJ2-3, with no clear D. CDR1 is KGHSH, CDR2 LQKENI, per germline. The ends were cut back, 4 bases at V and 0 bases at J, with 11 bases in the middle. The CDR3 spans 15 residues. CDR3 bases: TGTGCCAGCTCACAACGGCCTGAGAGCACAGATACGCAGTATTTT. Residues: CASSQRPESTDTQYF.

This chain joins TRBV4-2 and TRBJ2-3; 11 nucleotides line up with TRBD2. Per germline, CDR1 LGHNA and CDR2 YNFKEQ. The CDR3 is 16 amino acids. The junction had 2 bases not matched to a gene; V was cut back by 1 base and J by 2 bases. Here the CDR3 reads CASSQGTSGSTDTQYF. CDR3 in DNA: TGTGCCAGCAGCCAAGGGACTAGCGGGTCCACAGATACGCAGTATTTT.

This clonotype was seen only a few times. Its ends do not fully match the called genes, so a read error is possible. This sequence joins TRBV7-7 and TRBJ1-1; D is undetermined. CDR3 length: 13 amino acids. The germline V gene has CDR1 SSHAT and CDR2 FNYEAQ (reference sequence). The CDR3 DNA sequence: TGTGCTAGCAGCTTAAACAGTCTCGCTGAAGCTTTCTTT. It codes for CASSLNSLAEAFF.

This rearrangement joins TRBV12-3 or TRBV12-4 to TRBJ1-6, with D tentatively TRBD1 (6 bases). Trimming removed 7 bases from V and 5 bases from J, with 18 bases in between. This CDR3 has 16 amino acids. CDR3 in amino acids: CASKRDTEEDNSPLHF. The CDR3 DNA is TGTGCCAGCAAACGGGACACGGAGGAAGATAATTCACCCCTCCACTTT.

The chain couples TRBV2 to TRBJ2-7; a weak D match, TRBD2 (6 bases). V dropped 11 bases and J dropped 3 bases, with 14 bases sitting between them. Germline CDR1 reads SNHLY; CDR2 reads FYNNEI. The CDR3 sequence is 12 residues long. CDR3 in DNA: TGTGCCGGAGGGAGTAGCGGCTACGAGCAGTACTTC. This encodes CAGGSSGYEQYF.

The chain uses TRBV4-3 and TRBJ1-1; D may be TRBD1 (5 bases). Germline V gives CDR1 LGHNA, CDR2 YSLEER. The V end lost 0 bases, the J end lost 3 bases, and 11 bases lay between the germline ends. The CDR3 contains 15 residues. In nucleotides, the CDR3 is TGCGCCAGCAGCCAAGATTGGGGACGGTACACTGAAGCTTTCTTT. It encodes CASSQDWGRYTEAFF.

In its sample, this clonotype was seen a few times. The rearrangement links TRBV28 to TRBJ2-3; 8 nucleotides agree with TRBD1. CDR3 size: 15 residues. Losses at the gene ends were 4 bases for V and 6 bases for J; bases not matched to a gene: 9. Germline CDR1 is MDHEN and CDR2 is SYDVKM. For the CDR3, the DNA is TGTGCCAGCAGTTCACCGGGACAGGTCCAGGATACGCAGTATTTT. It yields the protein CASSSPGQVQDTQYF.

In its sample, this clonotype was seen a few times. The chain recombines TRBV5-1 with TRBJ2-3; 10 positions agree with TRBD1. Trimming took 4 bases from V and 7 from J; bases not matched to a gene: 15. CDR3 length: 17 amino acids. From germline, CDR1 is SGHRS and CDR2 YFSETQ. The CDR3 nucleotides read TGCGCCAGCAGCACCTCGACGACAGGGGGCCACACGAATACGCAGTATTTT. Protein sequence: CASSTSTTGGHTNTQYF.

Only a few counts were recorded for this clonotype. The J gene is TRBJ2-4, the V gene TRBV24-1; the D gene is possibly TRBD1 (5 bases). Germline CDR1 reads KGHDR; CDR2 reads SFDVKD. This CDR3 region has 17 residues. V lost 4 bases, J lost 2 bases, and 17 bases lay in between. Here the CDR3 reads CATSDGLNGATKNIQYF. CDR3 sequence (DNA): TGTGCCACCAGTGACGGCCTAAATGGGGCGACCAAAAACATTCAGTACTTC.

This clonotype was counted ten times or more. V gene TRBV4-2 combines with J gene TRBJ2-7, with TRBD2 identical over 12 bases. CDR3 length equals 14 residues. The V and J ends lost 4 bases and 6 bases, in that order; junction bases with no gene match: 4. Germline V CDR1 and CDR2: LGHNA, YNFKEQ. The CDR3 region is CASSPLGLAGEQYF. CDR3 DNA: TGTGCCAGCAGCCCACTGGGACTAGCGGGCGAGCAGTACTTC.

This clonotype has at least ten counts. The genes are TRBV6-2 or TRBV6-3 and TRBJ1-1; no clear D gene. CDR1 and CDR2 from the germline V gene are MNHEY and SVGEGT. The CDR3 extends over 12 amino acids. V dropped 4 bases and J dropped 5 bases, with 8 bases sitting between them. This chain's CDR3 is CASSSGGTEAFF. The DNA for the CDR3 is TGTGCCAGCAGTTCTGGAGGGACTGAAGCTTTCTTT.

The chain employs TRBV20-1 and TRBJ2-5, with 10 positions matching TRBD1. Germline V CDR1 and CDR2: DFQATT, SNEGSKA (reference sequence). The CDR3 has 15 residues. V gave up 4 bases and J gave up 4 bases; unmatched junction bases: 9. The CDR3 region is CSAINPWTGGETQYF. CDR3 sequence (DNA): TGCAGTGCTATAAATCCCTGGACAGGGGGAGAGACCCAGTACTTC.

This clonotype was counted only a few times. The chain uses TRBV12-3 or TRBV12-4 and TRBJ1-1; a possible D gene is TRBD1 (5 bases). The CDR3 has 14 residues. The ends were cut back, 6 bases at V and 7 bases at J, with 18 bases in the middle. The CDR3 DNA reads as TGTGCCAGCAGGACCGGGCTCCAGGGTGGTGAAGCTTTCTTT. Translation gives CASRTGLQGGEAFF.

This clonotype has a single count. This CDR3 is CASSLMGTNEKLFF. DNA of the CDR3: TGTGCCAGCAGCTTAATGGGAACTAATGAAAAACTGTTTTTT. The J gene is TRBJ1-4, the V gene TRBV7-9; no clear D gene. The CDR3 spans 14 residues. Germline lookup yields CDR1 SEHNR and CDR2 FQNEAQ (reference sequence). The V end lost 2 bases, the J end lost 1 base, and 5 bases lay between the germline ends.

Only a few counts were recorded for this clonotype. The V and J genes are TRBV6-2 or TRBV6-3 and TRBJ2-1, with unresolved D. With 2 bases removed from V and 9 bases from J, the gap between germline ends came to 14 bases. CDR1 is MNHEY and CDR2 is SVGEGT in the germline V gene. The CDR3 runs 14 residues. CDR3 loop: CASSYASPMGEQFF. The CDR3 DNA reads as TGTGCCAGCAGTTACGCTTCTCCGATGGGTGAGCAGTTCTTC.

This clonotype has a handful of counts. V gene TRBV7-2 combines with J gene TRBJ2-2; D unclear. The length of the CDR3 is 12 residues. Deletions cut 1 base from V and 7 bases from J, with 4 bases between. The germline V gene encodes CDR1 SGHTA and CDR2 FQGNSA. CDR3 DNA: TGTGCCAGCAGCTTAGGGATCGGGGAGCTGTTTTTT. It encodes CASSLGIGELFF.

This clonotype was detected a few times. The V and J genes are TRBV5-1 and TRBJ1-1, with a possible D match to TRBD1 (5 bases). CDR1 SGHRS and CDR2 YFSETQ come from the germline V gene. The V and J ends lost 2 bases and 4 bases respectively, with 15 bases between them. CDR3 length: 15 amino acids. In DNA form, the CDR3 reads TGCGCCAGCAGCTTAATCCCTGCGGGGGTCACTGAAGCTTTCTTT. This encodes CASSLIPAGVTEAFF.

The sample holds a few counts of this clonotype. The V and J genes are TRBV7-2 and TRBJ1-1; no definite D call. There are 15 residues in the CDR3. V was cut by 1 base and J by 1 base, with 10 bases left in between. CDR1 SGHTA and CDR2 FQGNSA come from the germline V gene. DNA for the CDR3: TGTGCCAGCAGCTTAGATCCGGCAGGGAACACTGAAGCTTTCTTT. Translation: CASSLDPAGNTEAFF.

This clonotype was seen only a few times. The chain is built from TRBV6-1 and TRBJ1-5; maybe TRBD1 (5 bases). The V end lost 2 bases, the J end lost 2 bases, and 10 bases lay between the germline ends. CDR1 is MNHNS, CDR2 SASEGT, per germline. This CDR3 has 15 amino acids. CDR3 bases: TGTGCCAGCAGTGAACTCAGAGGGGGCAATCAGCCCCAGCATTTT. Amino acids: CASSELRGGNQPQHF.